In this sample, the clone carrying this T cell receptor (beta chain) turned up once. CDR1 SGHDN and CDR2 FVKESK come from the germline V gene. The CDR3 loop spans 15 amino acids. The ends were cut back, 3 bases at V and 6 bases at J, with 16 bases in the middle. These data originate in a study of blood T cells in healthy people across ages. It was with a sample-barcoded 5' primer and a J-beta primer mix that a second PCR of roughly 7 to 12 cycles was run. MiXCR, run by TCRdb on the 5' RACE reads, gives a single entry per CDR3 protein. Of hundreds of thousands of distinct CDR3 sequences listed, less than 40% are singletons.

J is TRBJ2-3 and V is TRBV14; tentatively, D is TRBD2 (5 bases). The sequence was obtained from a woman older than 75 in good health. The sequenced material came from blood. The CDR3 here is CASSQARGLGDTQYF. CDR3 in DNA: TGTGCCAGCAGCCAGGCTCGGGGTCTTGGGGATACGCAGTATTTT.